Following are 27 T cell receptor beta chains from one sample sequenced in a study of T cell responses to AZD1222 COVID-19 vaccine. TCRdb's copy holds only in-frame clones and misses some; the assay was immunoSEQ multiplex PCR. The data contain 100,000 to 150,000 clones, 80% to 90% of them seen just once; the ten biggest clones take up more than 6.5%. This specimen was peripheral blood, taken on day 0 of AZD1222 vaccination. The receptors were gathered from an adult in good health.

This rearrangement joins TRBV28 to TRBJ2-7, with TRBD2 identical over 8 bases. Germline V lookup: CDR1 MDHEN, CDR2 SYDVKM. The trim removed 2 bases at V and 4 bases at J, leaving 7 bases unmatched. This CDR3 region has 15 residues. The CDR3 coding sequence is TGTGCCAGCAGTTTAGCGGCGGGAGGCGGTTACGAGCAGTACTTC. Translated, it gives CASSLAAGGGYEQYF.

The rearrangement links TRBV19 to TRBJ2-7; 12 nucleotides match TRBD1. In germline, CDR1 is LNHDA, CDR2 SQIVND (reference sequence). V shed 6 bases, J shed 3 bases, and the junction held 9 bases outside the gene matches. The CDR3 contains 16 residues. CDR3 in amino acids: CASSRDRGPGGYEQYF. In DNA form, the CDR3 reads TGTGCCAGTAGCCGGGACAGGGGGCCGGGGGGCTACGAGCAGTACTTC.

This rearrangement joins TRBV3-1 (or the pseudogene TRBV3-2) to TRBJ1-5; unclear D gene. CDR3 length: 15 amino acids. V was clipped by 3 bases and J by 7 bases, with 16 bases between them. The V gene's germline CDR1 is LGHDT and CDR2 YNNKEL (reference sequence). CDR3 protein: CASSQGAQLRQPQHF. DNA for the CDR3: TGTGCCAGCAGCCAGGGAGCCCAATTACGGCAGCCCCAGCATTTT.

This chain connects TRBV28 to TRBJ1-6; a possible D gene is TRBD1 (6 bases). In germline, CDR1 is MDHEN, CDR2 SYDVKM. The CDR3 contains 13 residues. Trimming removed 4 bases at V and 16 bases at J, with 17 bases between. The CDR3 sequence: CASSYRALAGLHF. The CDR3 DNA follows: TGTGCCAGCAGTTACAGGGCCCTGGCGGGGCTCCACTTT.

The V call is TRBV19, the J call TRBJ1-1; 9 bases map to TRBD1. This CDR3 region has 13 residues. Trimming removed 8 bases from V and 0 bases from J; junction bases left unmatched: 1. Germline loops: CDR1 LNHDA, CDR2 SQIVND (reference sequence). The CDR3 loop is CASGTGMNTEAFF. As DNA, the CDR3 is TGTGCCAGTGGGACAGGGATGAACACTGAAGCTTTCTTT.

J is TRBJ2-1 and V is TRBV5-1; D is undetermined. The V and J ends lost 2 bases and 0 bases respectively, with 9 bases between them. This CDR3 is 15 amino acids long. CDR1 and CDR2 from the germline V gene are SGHRS and YFSETQ. CDR3 region: CASSFQASSYNEQFF. As DNA, the CDR3 is TGCGCCAGCAGCTTTCAGGCGAGCTCCTACAATGAGCAGTTCTTC.

The rearrangement uses TRBV5-4 and TRBJ1-3; 7 positions match TRBD1. Germline CDR1 is SGHNT and CDR2 is YYREEE (reference sequence). V lost 0 bases and J lost 1; bases outside the gene matches: 4. This CDR3 is 16 amino acids long. CDR3 sequence reads: CASSLVPGGSGNTIYF. In DNA, the CDR3 is TGTGCCAGCAGCTTGGTCCCAGGGGGGTCTGGAAACACCATATATTTT.

CDR3 sequence (DNA): TGTGCCAGCAGTTTAATGGGGCTCACAGATACGCAGTATTTT. Protein sequence: CASSLMGLTDTQYF. The genes are TRBV27 and TRBJ2-3, with D possibly being TRBD1 (5 bases). Germline assignment: CDR1 MNHEY and CDR2 SMNVEV (reference sequence). The V end was cut by 2 bases, the J end by 2 bases, with 8 bases between. The CDR3 consists of 14 residues.

The gene calls are TRBV10-3 and TRBJ1-2, with D maybe TRBD1 (6 bases). Germline V lookup: CDR1 ENHRY, CDR2 SYGVKD. The CDR3 spans 15 residues. V was trimmed by 5 bases and J by 14 bases, leaving 27 bases between them. The CDR3 loop reads CAISPDAGAPREWTF. The CDR3 DNA follows: TGTGCCATCAGTCCAGATGCAGGGGCTCCTAGGGAATGGACCTTC.

This chain connects TRBV6-5 to TRBJ1-4; D not certain. CDR3 length: 14 residues. CDR1 is MNHEY, CDR2 SVGAGI, per germline. Trimming cost V 6 bases and J 3 bases, with 11 bases left between them. CDR3 DNA: TGTGCCAGCAGGGAGGGAGTTGCTAATGAAAAACTGTTTTTT. Amino acid sequence: CASREGVANEKLFF.

This clone appeared a single time. The chain joins TRBV30 to TRBJ2-7; perhaps TRBD1 as D (6 bases). In germline, CDR1 is GTSNPN, CDR2 SVGIG (reference sequence). The V and J ends lost 5 bases and 5 bases respectively, with 19 bases between them. The CDR3 contains 14 residues. The CDR3 reads CAWSRGTGNDEQYF. CDR3 DNA: TGTGCCTGGTCACGAGGAACAGGGAACGACGAGCAGTACTTC.

The chain joins TRBV30 to TRBJ2-7; maybe TRBD1 (6 bases). Germline assignment: CDR1 GTSNPN and CDR2 SVGIG (reference sequence). The V end was cut by 2 bases, the J end by 6 bases, with 14 bases between. CDR3 length: 13 residues. The CDR3, as DNA: TGTGCCTGGAGTCGAACAGGGTCCCGCGAGCAGTACTTC. Residues: CAWSRTGSREQYF.

V and J are TRBV28 and TRBJ1-5; D is unclear. V lost 2 bases and J lost 6, with 2 bases in between. This CDR3 has 11 residues. Germline-derived CDR1 and CDR2 are MDHEN and SYDVKM. Here the CDR3 reads CASSLGQPQHF. DNA for the CDR3: TGTGCCAGCAGTTTAGGTCAGCCCCAGCATTTT.

The chain has TRBV28 and TRBJ1-1, with 10 bases matching TRBD1. This CDR3 is 13 amino acids long. Per germline, CDR1 MDHEN and CDR2 SYDVKM. After removal of 2 bases from V and 10 bases from J, the junction contained 4 bases not matched to a gene. Written as DNA, the CDR3 is TGTGCCAGCAGTTTAAGGACAGGGGGGGTAGCTTTCTTT. It translates to CASSLRTGGVAFF.

J is TRBJ1-3 and V is TRBV7-2; 10 nucleotides match TRBD1. The V segment lost 2 bases and the J segment 2 bases; nucleotides outside the gene matches: 3. The germline CDR1 and CDR2 sequences are SGHTA and FQGNSA. The CDR3 has 16 residues. The chain's CDR3 is CASSLQTGGAGNTIYF. CDR3 coding DNA: TGTGCCAGCAGCTTACAGACAGGGGGCGCTGGAAACACCATATATTTT.

The chain uses TRBV29-1 and TRBJ2-7; D might be TRBD1 (6 bases). CDR1 is SQVTM, CDR2 ANQGSEA, per germline. The CDR3 length is 13 residues. Trimming took 4 bases from V and 3 from J, leaving 13 bases between them. The CDR3 DNA is TGCAGCGTTGGAGGGGGAAACGACTACGAGCAGTACTTC. Protein product: CSVGGGNDYEQYF.

J is TRBJ2-3 and V is TRBV5-1, with 14 bases fitting TRBD2. The germline gives CDR1 SGHRS, CDR2 YFSETQ. The J segment lost 2 bases and the V segment lost 0 bases, leaving 2 bases of the junction unmatched. CDR3 length: 17 residues. The CDR3 protein is CASSLGGLAGATDTQYF. CDR3 nucleotide sequence: TGCGCCAGCAGCTTGGGGGGACTAGCGGGAGCCACAGATACGCAGTATTTT.

The rearrangement links TRBV18 to TRBJ1-6; D is possibly TRBD1 (5 bases). The V end lost 2 bases, the J end lost 10 bases, and 6 bases lay between the germline ends. The CDR3 sequence is 12 residues long. Germline lookup yields CDR1 KGHSH and CDR2 LQKENI. The CDR3 here is CASSPGTSPLHF. In DNA, the CDR3 is TGTGCCAGCTCACCAGGGACCTCACCCCTCCACTTT.

The chain is built from TRBV5-1 and TRBJ2-3; TRBD2 aligns across 9 bases. After removal of 7 bases from V and 1 base from J, the junction contained 4 bases not matched to a gene. The CDR3 consists of 14 residues. CDR1 is SGHRS and CDR2 is YFSETQ in the germline V gene. The CDR3 region has the DNA TGCGCCAGCTTTAGCGGGAGTGGCACAGATACGCAGTATTTT. Its translation is CASFSGSGTDTQYF.

The chain joins TRBV6-5 to TRBJ2-7; perhaps TRBD1 as D (5 bases). Looked up from germline, CDR1 is MNHEY and CDR2 is SVGAGI. V was clipped by 0 bases and J by 4 bases, with 16 bases between them. There are 16 residues in the CDR3. CDR3 loop: CASSYSRAGNGYEQYF. As DNA, the CDR3 is TGTGCCAGCAGTTACTCGAGAGCAGGGAATGGGTACGAGCAGTACTTC.

V is TRBV11-2 and J is TRBJ2-1; unclear D gene. Trimming pared 1 base from V and 0 bases from J, leaving 7 bases between. In germline, CDR1 is SGHAT, CDR2 FQNNGV. This CDR3 region has 15 residues. The CDR3 is CASSLGFYSYNEQFF. The CDR3 DNA is TGTGCCAGCAGCTTAGGATTTTACTCCTACAATGAGCAGTTCTTC.

V gene TRBV6-5 combines with J gene TRBJ2-7; 9 nucleotides agree with TRBD2. The CDR3 contains 15 residues. V lost 5 bases, J lost 2 bases, and 7 bases stayed unmatched. Germline V gives CDR1 MNHEY, CDR2 SVGAGI. The CDR3 DNA sequence: TGTGCCAGCAGTCCAACTAGCGGGTGGACCTACGAGCAGTACTTC. Its protein product is CASSPTSGWTYEQYF.

The V and J genes are TRBV24-1 and TRBJ2-7; TRBD2 aligns across 8 bases. V lost 3 bases and J lost 2; bases outside the gene matches: 5. Germline V gene sequence: CDR1 KGHDR, CDR2 SFDVKD. The CDR3 consists of 15 residues. Here the CDR3 reads CATSDGSGSPYEQYF. CDR3 nucleotides: TGTGCCACCAGTGATGGGAGCGGGAGTCCCTACGAGCAGTACTTC.

The chain employs TRBV25-1 and TRBJ1-4, with a weak D call TRBD1 (6 bases). Trimming pared 1 base from V and 7 bases from J, leaving 13 bases between. The CDR3 length is 15 residues. CDR1 is MGHDK and CDR2 is SYGVNS in the germline V gene. CDR3 sequence reads: CASSEWGGPGEKLFF. The CDR3 DNA is TGTGCCAGCAGTGAATGGGGGGGGCCGGGTGAAAAACTGTTTTTT.

The J gene is TRBJ2-7, the V gene TRBV6-1, with D possibly TRBD2 on 5 matching bases. The length of the CDR3 is 14 residues. Germline values: CDR1 MNHNS, CDR2 SASEGT. V lost 0 bases to trimming and J lost 5 bases, with 11 bases between them. The DNA of the CDR3 is TGTGCCAGCAGTGAAGCAACGGGGAGCAACGAGCAGTACTTC. This encodes CASSEATGSNEQYF.

V and J are TRBV7-9 and TRBJ1-5; no definite D call. Trimming left V 3 bases short and J 7 bases short, with 10 bases between. This CDR3 region has 13 residues. Germline CDR1 and CDR2: SEHNR and FQNEAQ (reference sequence). The CDR3, as DNA: TGTGCCAGCAGCTTGAGAGACGCGCAGCCCCAGCATTTT. This sequence encodes CASSLRDAQPQHF.

The V call is TRBV7-8, the J call TRBJ2-1; D is unresolved. Germline CDR1 is SGHVS and CDR2 is FQNEAQ. The CDR3 is 13 amino acids. Trimming cost V 5 bases and J 6 bases, with 11 bases left between them. CDR3 coding DNA: TGTGCCAGCAGCCCCCGGGCCTTCAATGAGCAGTTCTTC. Protein: CASSPRAFNEQFF.